This TCR beta chain was captured by sequencing in a study of post-analysis software for immune sequencing data. Study information: Several disease courses (relapsing-remitting, secondary progressive and progressive-relapsing) of multiple sclerosis were included. General observations from the study: By F measure, samples from a shared preparation batch strongly co-clustered. Patients showed TRBV5-6, TRBV5-1 and TRBV20-1 among a few TRBV segments more frequent than in controls. The normalized Chao1 diversity of multiple sclerosis patients was significantly lower than that of controls.

cDNA libraries for TCR beta contained unique molecular identifiers. T cells numbering about 0.85 to 11 million yielded cDNA molecules that totaled about 500,000. A single record per CDR3 protein comes from TCRdb applying MiXCR to the PCR reads. The repertoire includes some 690,000 distinct CDR3 sequences, around 64% of them detected once, and about 11% sits in the top ten. As to this clonotype: Its antigen is still unknown.

The CDR3 has 13 amino acids. The germline CDR1 and CDR2 sequences are DFQATT and SNEGSKA (reference sequence). V shed 0 bases and J shed 2 bases, with 7 bases lying between them. The chain has TRBV20-1 and TRBJ2-5; D not resolved. The receptor's source is a girl aged 2-10 years with multiple sclerosis. Sequenced sample: blood. The CDR3 bases are TGCAGTGCTAGAGATCACTATCAAGAGACCCAGTACTTC. Translating gives CSARDHYQETQYF.